Shown below are 26 T cell receptor beta chains from a single sample sequenced in a study of cytomegalovirus exposure and HLA in healthy donors (dated by TCRdb to about 2017). The library was produced with the immunoSEQ multiplex PCR assay. A mixture of 60 forward primers for TCR Vbeta segments and 13 reverse primers for TCR Jbeta segments was used in the multiplex PCR. TCRdb re-hosts the immuneACCESS table, in-frame sequences only. Its copies lack some clones; in the studies checked, an unresolved V gene accounts for under half of them, and the cause for the rest is not known. The sample contains fewer than 250,000 clones, roughly four fifths of them found a single time. The top ten constitute approximately 3.6% of the sample. Sequenced: PBMCs. Receptors originate from a man between 40 and 49 years old in good health and CMV-seropositive.

The chain links TRBV30 to TRBJ2-6, with TRBD1 matching over 7 bases. Germline loops: CDR1 GTSNPN, CDR2 SVGIG (reference sequence). V lost 0 bases and J lost 0; bases outside the gene matches: 11. The CDR3 sequence is 19 residues long. In DNA form, the CDR3 reads TGTGCCTGGAGTGTACTAAATCCGGGACAGATCTCTGGGGCCAACGTCCTGACTTTC. Protein sequence: CAWSVLNPGQISGANVLTF.

The genes are TRBV19 and TRBJ2-1; D possibly corresponds to TRBD2 (6 bases). CDR1 and CDR2 (germline): LNHDA, SQIVND (reference sequence). With 6 bases removed from V and 3 bases from J, the gap between germline ends came to 12 bases. This CDR3 spans 14 amino acids. The CDR3 DNA follows: TGTGCCAGTAGCCCTAGGGACTTCTACAATGAGCAGTTCTTC. This translates into CASSPRDFYNEQFF. Full variable domain (missing parts from reference TRBV19 and TRBJ2-1): DGGITQSPKYLFRKEGQNVTLSCEQNLNHDAMYWYRQDPGQGLRLIYYSQIVNDFQKGDIAEGYSVSREKKESFPLTVTSAQKNPTAFYLCASSPRDFYNEQFFGPGTRLTVL.

V gene TRBV7-3 combines with J gene TRBJ2-1, with D perhaps TRBD2 (6 bases). With 2 bases removed from V and 0 bases from J, the gap between germline ends came to 8 bases. The length of the CDR3 is 15 residues. Germline V gene data show CDR1 as SGHTA and CDR2 as FQGTGA. The CDR3 loop is CASSLGGDSYNEQFF. The CDR3 DNA follows: TGTGCCAGCAGCTTAGGCGGGGACTCCTACAATGAGCAGTTCTTC.

V gene TRBV7-2 combines with J gene TRBJ2-7; the match to TRBD1 covers 7 bases. The CDR3 loop spans 16 amino acids. Germline V gene data show CDR1 as SGHTA and CDR2 as FQGNSA. The junction had 6 bases not matched to a gene; V was cut back by 1 base and J by 0 bases. CDR3: CASSLGGGESSYEQYF. The CDR3 DNA sequence: TGTGCCAGCAGCTTAGGAGGGGGCGAGAGCTCCTACGAGCAGTACTTC.

In its sample, this clone was seen a few times. The chain is built from TRBV7-3 and TRBJ2-5; possibly TRBD2 for D (6 bases). The CDR3 runs to 15 residues. Trimming removed 2 bases from V and 5 bases from J, with 15 bases in between. The V gene's germline CDR1 is SGHTA and CDR2 FQGTGA. The CDR3 loop reads CASSLWAGLGETQYF. CDR3 DNA sequence: TGTGCCAGCAGCTTATGGGCGGGGTTGGGGGAGACCCAGTACTTC.

DNA of the CDR3: TGTGCCAGCAGCCGCCCTGGAGGGACTGAAGCTTTCTTT. As protein: CASSRPGGTEAFF. This chain joins TRBV6-1 and TRBJ1-1; D not certain. The germline V gene encodes CDR1 MNHNS and CDR2 SASEGT. The CDR3 covers 13 residues. Trimming took 6 bases from V and 5 from J, leaving 13 bases between them.

The CDR3 sequence is CASSLDGSTEAFF. CDR3 DNA sequence: TGCGCCAGCAGCCTAGATGGGAGCACTGAAGCTTTCTTT. This chain joins TRBV4-1 and TRBJ1-1, with D unresolved. V gave up 4 bases and J gave up 4 bases, with 10 bases separating them. This CDR3 contains 13 residues. The V gene's germline CDR1 is MGHRA and CDR2 YSYEKL.

This clone was detected once. The genes are TRBV5-4 and TRBJ2-5; TRBD1 aligns across 7 bases. Per germline, CDR1 SGHNT and CDR2 YYREEE (reference sequence). The J segment lost 0 bases and the V segment lost 3 bases, leaving 5 bases of the junction unmatched. The CDR3 is 15 amino acids. The CDR3 reads CASSSGQQYQETQYF. CDR3 coding DNA: TGTGCCAGCAGCTCGGGACAGCAGTACCAAGAGACCCAGTACTTC.

The chain joins TRBV9 to TRBJ2-3; possibly TRBD2 for D (5 bases). Germline V lookup: CDR1 SGDLS, CDR2 YYNGEE. V was trimmed by 4 bases and J by 4 bases, leaving 10 bases between them. This CDR3 comprises 13 residues. The CDR3 sequence: CASSLSRADTQYF. The CDR3, as DNA: TGTGCCAGCAGCCTATCGAGGGCAGATACGCAGTATTTT.

As to this clone: The sample carries other DNA sequences with the same CDR3. The chain combines TRBV20-1 with TRBJ2-7; a weak D match, TRBD1 (5 bases). The length of the CDR3 is 11 residues. Between the trimmed V and J ends, which lost 3 bases and 5 bases, there was a span of 8 bases. The V gene's germline CDR1 is DFQATT and CDR2 SNEGSKA (reference sequence). As DNA, the CDR3 is TGCAGTGCTAGCCTCAGGGACGAGCAGTACTTC. Amino acid sequence: CSASLRDEQYF.

The rearrangement links TRBV2 to TRBJ1-4; tentatively, D is TRBD1 (5 bases). V shed 6 bases and J shed 0 bases, with 17 bases lying between them. The germline CDR1 and CDR2 sequences are SNHLY and FYNNEI. The CDR3 has 17 residues. Written as DNA, the CDR3 is TGTGCCAGCAGGGAGGGGCTCCTTCCCTCAACTAATGAAAAACTGTTTTTT. As protein: CASREGLLPSTNEKLFF. Supplemented by reference TRBV2 and TRBJ1-4, the full variable domain reads EPEVTQTPSHQVTQMGQEVILRCVPISNHLYFYWYRQILGQKVEFLVSFYNNEISEKSEIFDDQFSVERPDGSNFTLKIRSTKLEDSAMYFCASREGLLPSTNEKLFFGSGTQLSVL.

The chain recombines TRBV2 with TRBJ1-2, with 10 nucleotides matching TRBD1. The junction had 4 bases not matched to a gene; V was cut back by 5 bases and J by 4 bases. From germline, CDR1 is SNHLY and CDR2 FYNNEI. This CDR3 region has 14 residues. CDR3 coding DNA: TGTGCCAGCAGTCGGGACAGGGGAAGCTATGGCTACACCTTC. Its translation: CASSRDRGSYGYTF.

The chain has TRBV10-3 and TRBJ2-7, with a weak D call TRBD2 (5 bases). The CDR3 has 14 amino acids. Germline V gives CDR1 ENHRY, CDR2 SYGVKD. V was clipped by 4 bases and J by 2 bases, with 12 bases between them. In nucleotides, the CDR3 is TGTGCCATCAGTGTGGGAGCGCCAGCCTACGAGCAGTACTTC. Amino acids: CAISVGAPAYEQYF.

This chain links TRBV7-2 with TRBJ2-1; 8 bases align to TRBD1. Per the germline V gene, CDR1 is SGHTA and CDR2 is FQGNSA. This CDR3 contains 14 residues. J lost 4 bases, V lost 11 bases, and 10 bases had no gene match. The CDR3 protein is CALQVRDRYNEQFF. CDR3 DNA: TGTGCCCTACAGGTCCGGGACAGGTACAATGAGCAGTTCTTC.

This rearrangement joins TRBV10-3 to TRBJ2-7, with 11 nucleotides matching TRBD2. This CDR3 has 18 amino acids. J lost 3 bases, V lost 0 bases, and 10 bases had no gene match. CDR1 and CDR2 (germline): ENHRY, SYGVKD. This chain's CDR3 is CAISESSTSGVGLYEQYF. In DNA form, the CDR3 reads TGTGCCATCAGTGAGTCATCGACTAGCGGGGTGGGTCTCTACGAGCAGTACTTC.

The CDR3 loop reads CASRQDRGRGGYTF. The CDR3 bases are TGTGCCAGTCGACAAGACAGGGGGAGAGGTGGCTACACCTTC. V and J are TRBV19 and TRBJ1-2; 9 positions match TRBD1. From germline, CDR1 is LNHDA and CDR2 SQIVND (reference sequence). The CDR3 loop spans 14 amino acids. The trim removed 8 bases at V and 7 bases at J, leaving 11 bases unmatched.

V usage is TRBV7-8 and J usage is TRBJ2-7; 10 nucleotides agree with TRBD1. CDR1 and CDR2 (germline): SGHVS, FQNEAQ. Germline trimming cut 5 bases from V and 6 bases from J; bases unmatched to any gene: 10. CDR3 size: 15 residues. The CDR3 sequence is CASSLTGTGVGEQYF. In nucleotides, the CDR3 is TGTGCCAGCAGCCTTACTGGGACAGGGGTGGGCGAGCAGTACTTC.

CDR3 coding DNA: TGTGCCAGCAGTTTGCGGGAGAGCTCCTACAATGAGCAGTTCTTC. It is translated as CASSLRESSYNEQFF. The chain uses TRBV27 and TRBJ2-1, with 7 bases identical to TRBD2. Germline CDR1 and CDR2: MNHEY and SMNVEV (reference sequence). The CDR3 is 15 residues long. V was pared by 3 bases and J by 0 bases, with 2 bases of the junction left unmatched.

The chain employs TRBV7-3 and TRBJ2-3; 9 positions match TRBD1. This CDR3 region has 17 residues. V lost 5 bases and J lost 2; bases outside the gene matches: 11. The germline CDR1 and CDR2 sequences are SGHTA and FQGTGA. This chain's CDR3 is CASSVSRDRDHTDTQYF. DNA for the CDR3: TGTGCCAGCAGCGTCTCCCGGGACAGGGATCACACAGATACGCAGTATTTT.

This clone was found many times. The CDR3 loop reads CASSLERGLYNEQFF. CDR3 nucleotides: TGTGCCAGCAGCTTAGAGCGGGGTCTATACAATGAGCAGTTCTTC. V usage is TRBV11-3 and J usage is TRBJ2-1; D possibly corresponds to TRBD2 (6 bases). The V gene's germline CDR1 is SGHNT and CDR2 YENEEA. The length of the CDR3 is 15 residues. Trimming removed 0 bases from V and 4 bases from J, with 10 bases in between.

The CDR3 coding sequence is TGTGCCAGCAGCTTAGCCCCTAGCGGGATAGCCAAAAACATTCAGTACTTC. Residues: CASSLAPSGIAKNIQYF. V usage is TRBV7-6 and J usage is TRBJ2-4; 9 bases map to TRBD2. From germline, CDR1 is SGHVS and CDR2 FNYEAQ. The CDR3 has 17 residues. Trimming at V came to 0 bases and at J to 0 bases, leaving 3 bases not matched to a gene. Full variable domain (outside the CDR3, taken from reference TRBV7-6 and TRBJ2-4): GAGVSQSPRYKVTKRGQDVALRCDPISGHVSLYWYRQALGQGPEFLTYFNYEAQQDKSGLPNDRFSAERPEGSISTLTIQRTEQRDSAMYRCASSLAPSGIAKNIQYFGAGTRLSVL.

This sequence joins TRBV4-1 and TRBJ2-1; 14 bases match TRBD2. The V and J ends lost 4 bases and 0 bases, in that order; junction bases with no gene match: 11. Germline V CDR1 and CDR2: MGHRA, YSYEKL. The CDR3 contains 20 residues. The CDR3, as DNA: TGCGCCAGCAGCCTCGGGACTAGCGGGAGAGGGGTGCGCTCCTACAATGAGCAGTTCTTC. Protein: CASSLGTSGRGVRSYNEQFF.

The CDR3 loop reads CASKGTGIGGEQYF. The CDR3 DNA sequence: TGTGCCAGCAAAGGGACAGGTATAGGGGGCGAGCAGTACTTC. V gene TRBV27 combines with J gene TRBJ2-7; the match to TRBD1 covers 8 bases. CDR1 MNHEY and CDR2 SMNVEV come from the germline V gene (reference sequence). Trimming cost V 7 bases and J 6 bases; bases outside gene matches: 11. This CDR3 is 14 amino acids long.

The chain carries TRBV7-9 and TRBJ1-4, with unresolved D. The CDR3 spans 15 residues. Germline assignment: CDR1 SEHNR and CDR2 FQNEAQ (reference sequence). V gave up 2 bases and J gave up 4 bases, with 11 bases separating them. In DNA form, the CDR3 reads TGTGCCAGCAGCTTATCGGGAGGCCTTAATGAAAAACTGTTTTTT. Its translation: CASSLSGGLNEKLFF.

The J gene is TRBJ2-7, the V gene TRBV6-1, with 7 positions matching TRBD1. The V gene's germline CDR1 is MNHNS and CDR2 SASEGT. V dropped 4 bases and J dropped 2; count of bases not matched to a gene: 20. This CDR3 comprises 19 residues. CDR3 bases: TGTGCCAGCAGTGGCCCCAGGGTGGGGACAGATTCTAGGGCCTACGAGCAGTACTTC. It yields the protein CASSGPRVGTDSRAYEQYF.

In its sample, this clone was seen a few times. The chain couples TRBV18 to TRBJ2-7; 7 bases agree with TRBD2. CDR1 is KGHSH, CDR2 LQKENI, per germline. The CDR3 extends over 13 amino acids. V dropped 3 bases and J dropped 5; count of bases not matched to a gene: 4. The CDR3 loop reads CASSPLRENEQYF. As DNA, the CDR3 is TGTGCCAGCTCACCTCTGCGGGAGAACGAGCAGTACTTC.